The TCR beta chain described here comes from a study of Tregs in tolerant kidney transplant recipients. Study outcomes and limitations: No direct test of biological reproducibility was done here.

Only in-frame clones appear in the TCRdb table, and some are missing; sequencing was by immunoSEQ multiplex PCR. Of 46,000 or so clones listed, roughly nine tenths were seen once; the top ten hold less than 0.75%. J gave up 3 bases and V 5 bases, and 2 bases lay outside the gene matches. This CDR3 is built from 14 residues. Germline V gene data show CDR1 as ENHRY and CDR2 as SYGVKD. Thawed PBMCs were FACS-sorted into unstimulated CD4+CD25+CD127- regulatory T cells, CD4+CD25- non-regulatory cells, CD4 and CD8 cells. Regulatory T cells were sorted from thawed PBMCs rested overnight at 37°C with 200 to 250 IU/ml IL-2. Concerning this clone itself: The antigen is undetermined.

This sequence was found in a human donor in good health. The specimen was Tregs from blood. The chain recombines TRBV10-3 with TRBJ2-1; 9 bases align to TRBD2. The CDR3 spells CAISPREGYNEQFF. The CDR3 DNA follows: TGTGCCATCAGTCCGCGGGAGGGCTACAATGAGCAGTTCTTC.